The clone carrying this T cell receptor beta chain has at least ten counts. This sample was included in a study of T-cell reconstitution after alpha-beta-depleted transplantation in children. The CDR3 loop spans 13 amino acids. Looked up from germline, CDR1 is DFQATT and CDR2 is SNEGSKA (reference sequence). The germline V and J ends were trimmed by 6 bases and 5 bases, with 16 bases remaining between them. Unique molecular identifiers were used to barcode this TCRbeta library. TCRdb reprocessed the PCR reads via MiXCR and lists one record per CDR3 protein. The table lists 600,000 to 700,000 distinct CDR3 sequences, 16% of them singletons, with approximately 1% in the top ten.

J is TRBJ1-2 and V is TRBV20-1, with D unresolved. This material consisted of PBMCs from the stem cell graft donor, taken from the stem cell graft. The sequence derives from a human donor who donated a stem cell graft to a child with acute myeloid leukemia. The CDR3 loop reads CSARASPSYGYTF. The CDR3, as DNA: TGCAGTGCCCGGGCATCCCCCTCGTATGGCTACACCTTC.